What follows is one T cell receptor (beta chain) and its context. Original analysis: Amplification from reference gene primers served as the basis for estimated nucleated cell counts. The assay was immunoSEQ multiplex PCR, and TCRdb's table has in-frame clones only and misses some. That table gives V, J and clone size, and the DNA gave D and trimming. The sample records over 250,000 clones, 88% being singletons. The CDR3 runs to 17 residues. Losses at the gene ends were 7 bases for V and 9 bases for J; bases not matched to a gene: 18. The germline CDR1 and CDR2 sequences are SNHLY and FYNNEI. This record belongs to a study of blood T cell repertoires in COVID-19. Overall study: COVID-19 samples from acute and convalescent phases originated in the United States, Italy and Spain. The analysed material was cDNA or gDNA that came from T cells, B-cell-depleted T cells, or PBMCs.

The TCR comes from a woman aged 25 to 39 with acute or convalescent COVID-19. The sequencing input was peripheral blood. The chain has TRBV2 and TRBJ2-2; TRBD2 aligns across 9 bases. This chain's CDR3 is CASIEGREGLKRRELFF. CDR3 nucleotide sequence: TGTGCCAGCATCGAGGGGCGGGAGGGCCTCAAACGCCGGGAGCTGTTTTTT.